The next 20 T cell receptor beta chains were all read from a single sample in a study of blood T cell repertoires in COVID-19 (dated by TCRdb to 2019 to 2021). The library came from the immunoSEQ multiplex PCR assay. Entries here come from immuneACCESS through TCRdb and include only in-frame sequences with V and J called. Some clones fail to appear in such tables; in the studies checked, an unresolved V gene covers under half of the shortfall, and the cause of the remainder is unknown. The sample includes 200,000 to 250,000 clones, with just over 85% observed a single time. The ten largest make up around 1.6% of the sample. Sequencing was carried out using peripheral blood. Every receptor here comes from a young man with active or convalescent COVID-19.

V is TRBV6-6 and J is TRBJ2-2; no clear D. This CDR3 has 12 amino acids. The V end lost 0 bases, the J end lost 10 bases, and 6 bases lay between the germline ends. Germline V gene sequence: CDR1 MNHNY, CDR2 SVGAGI (reference sequence). The DNA for the CDR3 is TGTGCCAGCAGTTACTCGCTAGTGGAGCTGTTTTTT. It encodes CASSYSLVELFF.

This clone was picked up one time. The chain employs TRBV28 and TRBJ2-4; 7 bases fit TRBD1. V dropped 6 bases and J dropped 7; count of bases not matched to a gene: 6. CDR1 and CDR2 from the germline V gene are MDHEN and SYDVKM. This CDR3 region has 13 residues. The CDR3 protein is CASSLGQMNIQYF. For the CDR3, the DNA is TGTGCCAGCAGCCTGGGACAGATGAACATTCAGTACTTC.

The CDR3 sequence: CASSYPPDRGTEAFF. Here the CDR3 DNA reads TGTGCCAGCAGTTATCCTCCTGACAGGGGCACTGAAGCTTTCTTT. This chain joins TRBV6-6 and TRBJ1-1; 8 bases line up with TRBD1. This CDR3 contains 15 residues. After removal of 3 bases from V and 4 bases from J, the junction contained 7 bases not matched to a gene. Germline lookup yields CDR1 MNHNY and CDR2 SVGAGI (reference sequence).

Only one count was recorded for this clone. V and J are TRBV5-1 and TRBJ2-1; 7 bases fit TRBD1. This CDR3 region has 14 residues. CDR1 is SGHRS and CDR2 is YFSETQ in the germline V gene. Unmatched junction bases numbered 1, after V lost 4 bases and J lost 0 bases. The CDR3 coding sequence is TGCGCCAGCAGCCGGGACAGCTCCTACAATGAGCAGTTCTTC. Encoded protein: CASSRDSSYNEQFF.

J is TRBJ1-6 and V is TRBV2, with a possible D match to TRBD1 (6 bases). CDR1 is SNHLY and CDR2 is FYNNEI in the germline V gene. Between the trimmed V and J ends, which lost 7 bases and 9 bases, there was a span of 13 bases. The CDR3 sequence is 13 residues long. CDR3 region: CASTAQGSSPLHF. DNA of the CDR3: TGTGCCAGCACAGCGCAGGGGAGTTCACCCCTCCACTTT. Using reference TRBV2 and TRBJ1-6 for the parts outside the CDR3, the full variable domain is EPEVTQTPSHQVTQMGQEVILRCVPISNHLYFYWYRQILGQKVEFLVSFYNNEISEKSEIFDDQFSVERPDGSNFTLKIRSTKLEDSAMYFCASTAQGSSPLHFGNGTRLTVT.

The chain joins TRBV5-1 to TRBJ2-3; TRBD2 aligns across 14 bases. In germline, CDR1 is SGHRS, CDR2 YFSETQ. The CDR3 consists of 18 residues. V gave up 3 bases and J gave up 0 bases; unmatched junction bases: 6. The CDR3 DNA is TGCGCCAGCAGCTCCCGGGGACTAGCGGGAGAGAGCACAGATACGCAGTATTTT. Amino acid sequence: CASSSRGLAGESTDTQYF.

V gene TRBV19 combines with J gene TRBJ1-6; D might be TRBD1 (5 bases). V lost 3 bases and J 6 bases, leaving 15 bases between the germline ends. There are 16 residues in the CDR3. Germline V CDR1 and CDR2: LNHDA, SQIVND (reference sequence). Written as DNA, the CDR3 is TGTGCCAGTAGTATCCAGGGAACGGGTACTAATTCACCCCTCCACTTT. Translation gives CASSIQGTGTNSPLHF.

This clone was picked up one time. The chain recombines TRBV6-5 with TRBJ1-1; D gene uncertain. The V end was cut by 0 bases, the J end by 10 bases, with 15 bases between. This CDR3 has 14 residues. Germline-derived CDR1 and CDR2 are MNHEY and SVGAGI. The CDR3 bases are TGTGCCAGCAGTTACTCGACGCAGCCGGGTGCAGCTTTCTTT. This gives the protein CASSYSTQPGAAFF.

The CDR3 region is CASEMSFSGANVLTF. The CDR3, as DNA: TGTGCCAGCGAGATGTCCTTCTCTGGGGCCAACGTCCTGACTTTC. The gene calls are TRBV2 and TRBJ2-6, with no clear D. CDR1 is SNHLY and CDR2 is FYNNEI in the germline V gene. The CDR3 is 15 residues long. Trimming pared 8 bases from V and 0 bases from J, leaving 11 bases between.

The chain is built from TRBV6-5 and TRBJ2-3, with D hard to call. This CDR3 has 13 residues. Trimming took 0 bases from V and 3 from J, leaving 4 bases between them. Germline V lookup: CDR1 MNHEY, CDR2 SVGAGI. The DNA of the CDR3 is TGTGCCAGCAGTTACTCCTTTACAGATACGCAGTATTTT. Translation gives CASSYSFTDTQYF.

The chain carries TRBV5-3 and TRBJ2-7; 7 bases fit TRBD2. TRBV5-3 is treated as an ORF (open reading frame) with a function not yet certain. This CDR3 region has 17 residues. V shed 6 bases, J shed 1 base, and the junction held 16 bases outside the gene matches. The CDR3 region has the DNA TGTGCCAGAACCTTTTCCGTGTCCGGGAGGTGGTCCTACGAGCAGTACTTC. It yields the protein CARTFSVSGRWSYEQYF.

J is TRBJ2-2 and V is TRBV5-1; 7 bases map to TRBD2. The ends lost 1 base at V and 5 bases at J; junction bases unmatched: 2. CDR1 SGHRS and CDR2 YFSETQ come from the germline V gene. The CDR3 is 14 amino acids. The CDR3 sequence: CASSLREATGELFF. DNA for the CDR3: TGCGCCAGCAGCTTGCGGGAGGCGACCGGGGAGCTGTTTTTT. Together with reference TRBV5-1 and TRBJ2-2, the CDR3 gives the full variable domain: KAGVTQTPRYLIKTRGQQVTLSCSPISGHRSVSWYQQTPGQGLQFLFEYFSETQRNKGNFPGRFSGRQFSNSRSEMNVSTLELGDSALYLCASSLREATGELFFGEGSRLTVL.

This clone was picked up a small number of times. The chain couples TRBV19 to TRBJ1-1; D ambiguous. Germline CDR1 reads LNHDA; CDR2 reads SQIVND (reference sequence). The CDR3 loop spans 14 amino acids. The V gene lost 4 bases and the J gene lost 0 bases, with 9 bases spanning the gap. DNA for the CDR3: TGTGCCAGTAGTAGGGCGCACTTGAACACTGAAGCTTTCTTT. This translates into CASSRAHLNTEAFF.

The chain carries TRBV11-2 and TRBJ2-2; 11 bases align to TRBD2. From germline, CDR1 is SGHAT and CDR2 FQNNGV. The CDR3 runs to 16 residues. V lost 3 bases and J lost 4; bases outside the gene matches: 4. For the CDR3, the DNA is TGTGCCAGCAGCTTTACTAGCGGGAGCGGCACCGGGGAGCTGTTTTTT. This encodes CASSFTSGSGTGELFF.

The chain employs TRBV2 and TRBJ2-1, with 9 nucleotides matching TRBD1. V gave up 7 bases and J gave up 6 bases; unmatched junction bases: 10. This CDR3 is 15 amino acids long. Germline V gene lookup returns CDR1 SNHLY and CDR2 FYNNEI. The DNA of the CDR3 is TGTGCCAGCACCCTAAGTGGGACAGGGTCCAATGAGCAGTTCTTC. As protein: CASTLSGTGSNEQFF. The whole variable domain, filled in from reference TRBV2 and TRBJ2-1, reads EPEVTQTPSHQVTQMGQEVILRCVPISNHLYFYWYRQILGQKVEFLVSFYNNEISEKSEIFDDQFSVERPDGSNFTLKIRSTKLEDSAMYFCASTLSGTGSNEQFFGPGTRLTVL.

CDR3 loop: CASTWIGQGGTEAFF. The CDR3 DNA sequence: TGCGCCAGCACCTGGATCGGGCAGGGGGGCACTGAAGCTTTCTTT. The rearrangement links TRBV5-1 to TRBJ1-1; 7 bases agree with TRBD1. Unmatched junction bases numbered 12, after V lost 6 bases and J lost 4 bases. CDR1 is SGHRS, CDR2 YFSETQ, per germline. This CDR3 has 15 residues.

The V and J genes are TRBV28 and TRBJ1-1, with a weak D call TRBD1 (5 bases). The CDR3 has 14 residues. The germline CDR1 and CDR2 sequences are MDHEN and SYDVKM. With 7 bases removed from V and 0 bases from J, the gap between germline ends came to 12 bases. The CDR3 bases are TGTGCCAGCACCCGGGACTGGGTGAACACTGAAGCTTTCTTT. Translation: CASTRDWVNTEAFF. Filled out from reference TRBV28 and TRBJ1-1, the complete variable domain reads DVKVTQSSRYLVKRTGEKVFLECVQDMDHENMFWYRQDPGLGLRLIYFSYDVKMKEKGDIPEGYSVSREKKERFSLILESASTNQTSMYLCASTRDWVNTEAFFGQGTRLTVV.

The V gene is TRBV29-1, the J gene TRBJ2-3; D call uncertain. CDR3 length: 12 amino acids. V lost 6 bases and J 0 bases, leaving 7 bases between the germline ends. The germline V gene encodes CDR1 SQVTM and CDR2 ANQGSEA. CDR3 DNA: TGCAGCGTGACGACTAGCACAGATACGCAGTATTTT. It encodes CSVTTSTDTQYF.

The chain combines TRBV6-6 with TRBJ2-3; 10 bases fit TRBD1. Losses at the gene ends were 6 bases for V and 3 bases for J; bases not matched to a gene: 6. Germline V CDR1 and CDR2: MNHNY, SVGAGI (reference sequence). The CDR3 covers 15 residues. CDR3 nucleotide sequence: TGTGCCAGCAGCTCAGGGACAGGGGAGACAGATACGCAGTATTTT. This gives the protein CASSSGTGETDTQYF.

The rearrangement links TRBV7-9 to TRBJ2-7; 7 bases are shared with TRBD2. The V gene's germline CDR1 is SEHNR and CDR2 FQNEAQ (reference sequence). Germline trimming cut 1 base from V and 1 base from J; bases unmatched to any gene: 1. The CDR3 spans 14 residues. The CDR3 bases are TGTGCCAGCAGCTTAGGGCGGGAGTCCTACGAGCAGTACTTC. Translating gives CASSLGRESYEQYF.